Listed below are T cell receptor beta chains from one sample, sequenced in a study of T cells after yellow fever vaccination. TCRdb processed the 5' RACE reads anew with MiXCR; each CDR3 protein has one entry. The data show tens of thousands of distinct CDR3 sequences, approximately 6.2% seen once. Material: CD4+ T cells sorted from PBMCs, obtained roughly 14 days after the first yellow fever vaccination. The receptors stem from a man aged 18 to 30 who received the YFV17D yellow fever vaccine. The CDR3 runs from the conserved cysteine through the conserved F or W. The size entry is marked missing in some rows and otherwise reads once, few, many or a size class.

v_call	clone_size	cdr3_aa
TRBV6-2/TRBV6-3	many	CASSYGGNTGELFF
TRBV5-1	many	CASARQGDTGELFF
TRBV5-1	many	CASSDTGVGTEAFF
TRBV5-5	many	CASSPPGVSTGTQYF
TRBV5-1	many	CASSLQRNNEQFF
TRBV7-2	many	CASSLGRTSYNEQFF
TRBV20-1	many	CSAIGAKTQYF
TRBV4-3	.	CASSPQVTGGYGKLFF
TRBV29-1	many	CSVDYPESYEQYF
TRBV27	.	CASSFNGDTGELFF
TRBV6-5	many	CASSNPRWSTQYF
TRBV6-2/TRBV6-3	many	CASSYQRGALTDTQYF
TRBV12-3/TRBV12-4	many	CASRAMNTEAFF
TRBV7-2	many	CASSASGVYNEQFF
TRBV5-1	many	CASSRSGGQETQYF
TRBV7-2	many	CASSLEAANYGYTF
TRBV28	.	CASSPSDRAYGYTF
TRBV7-6	many	CASSSDSSYEQYF
TRBV5-1	many	CASSTGRTQETQYF
TRBV9	many	CASSSRTSGGPGELFF
TRBV5-1	.	CASSLFGGDEQPAEAFF
TRBV5-4	many	CASSFTSRPQETQYF
TRBV5-1	many	CASSLVAGPDNEQFF
TRBV7-6	many	CASSLRLAGETQYF
TRBV5-1	many	CASSGRAYNEQFF
TRBV5-1	many	CASTAKTGPQDTQYF
TRBV6-2/TRBV6-3	many	CASSSGAIYGYTF
TRBV2	many	CASSDTNSPLHF
TRBV11-2	many	CASSEQVQETQYF
TRBV5-6	many	CASRQEADTQYF
TRBV5-1	many	CASSPDRGNSPLHF
TRBV20-1	many	CSATLMSTGNTEAFF
TRBV27	many	CASRSFRTGNQPQHF
TRBV12-3/TRBV12-4	many	CASSLRGADTQYF
TRBV7-2	medium-sized	CASSFGTTNTEAFF
TRBV7-9	many	CASSLNPAYSYNEQFF
TRBV5-1	many	CASRGADTQYF
TRBV12-3/TRBV12-4	many	CASSPATGGNTEAFF
TRBV7-2	many	CASSLGRYEQYF
TRBV2	many	CASSSPWGGAEDTQYF
TRBV29-1	many	CSVGQNNEQFF
TRBV11-2	many	CASSLGYFTPTGDWNEQFF
TRBV7-8	many	CASSLAASGGLRVAKNIQYF
TRBV10-3	many	CAISVQGRGTDTQYF
TRBV10-1	many	CASSEGQGAGYF
TRBV7-2	.	CASTRINLDTQYF
TRBV29-1	many	CSVSGVLNTGELFF
TRBV5-1	many	CASSVGDIYTDTQYF
TRBV6-5	.	CASSYRIWDSPLHF
TRBV12-3/TRBV12-4	.	CASSPDRAYYGYTF
TRBV5-1	many	CASRNDLVNTEAFF
TRBV3-1	many	CASSHGGTDTQYF
TRBV9	many	CASSVTGTSEETQYF
TRBV29-1	many	CSVEEWGHTEAFF
TRBV11-2	few	CASSPINLRDGSYEQYF